One sample yielded the 18 T cell receptor beta chains listed below, sequenced in a study of OX40 agonist ivuxolimab in advanced cancers. TCRdb's copy holds only in-frame clones and misses some; the assay was immunoSEQ multiplex PCR. The sample has 70,000 to 95,000 clones, around 90% seen once; the top ten hold less than 0.85%. Sequenced material: CD4+ or CD8+ T cells sorted from blood, taken in a trial of the OX40 agonist ivuxolimab. These receptors came from an adult with an advanced solid tumor such as melanoma, head and neck, liver or kidney cancer.

The chain recombines TRBV7-3 with TRBJ2-1; 8 nucleotides align to TRBD2. V lost 5 bases and J lost 3; bases outside the gene matches: 12. In germline, CDR1 is SGHTA, CDR2 FQGTGA. This CDR3 has 17 amino acids. In DNA, the CDR3 is TGTGCCAGCAGCGCAGAACCTCCGGGACTAGTCTACAATGAGCAGTTCTTC. Protein product: CASSAEPPGLVYNEQFF.

The chain uses TRBV7-9 and TRBJ2-2; D is perhaps TRBD2 (5 bases). Germline values: CDR1 SEHNR, CDR2 FQNEAQ (reference sequence). The V gene lost 5 bases and the J gene lost 7 bases, with 11 bases spanning the gap. This CDR3 is 13 amino acids long. CDR3 bases: TGTGCCAGCAGCCAAGAGGGTGGCGGGGAGCTGTTTTTT. Translating gives CASSQEGGGELFF.

The chain has TRBV7-8 and TRBJ1-1, with D uncertain. Trimming shortened V by 2 bases and J by 5 bases, and 9 bases separated the two germline ends. The V gene's germline CDR1 is SGHVS and CDR2 FQNEAQ. This CDR3 has 13 amino acids. Written as DNA, the CDR3 is TGTGCCAGCAGCTTAACTTATACGACTGAAGCTTTCTTT. This encodes CASSLTYTTEAFF.

The chain combines TRBV7-2 with TRBJ1-5; D remains ambiguous. Germline lookup yields CDR1 SGHTA and CDR2 FQGNSA. CDR3 size: 12 residues. V was trimmed by 1 base and J by 7 bases, leaving 5 bases between them. CDR3 residues: CASSLGVQPQHF. DNA for the CDR3: TGTGCCAGCAGCTTAGGGGTACAGCCCCAGCATTTT.

This chain connects TRBV5-1 to TRBJ2-2; 11 bases match TRBD2. The ends lost 4 bases at V and 4 bases at J; junction bases unmatched: 3. Germline V gene sequence: CDR1 SGHRS, CDR2 YFSETQ. CDR3 length: 15 amino acids. CDR3 region: CASSPGTSGTGELFF. The CDR3 nucleotides are TGCGCCAGCAGCCCCGGGACTAGCGGCACCGGGGAGCTGTTTTTT.

V usage is TRBV7-8 and J usage is TRBJ1-5; D perhaps matches TRBD1 (6 bases). V shed 3 bases and J shed 7 bases, with 19 bases lying between them. The germline CDR1 and CDR2 sequences are SGHVS and FQNEAQ. This CDR3 has 16 amino acids. DNA for the CDR3: TGTGCCAGCAGCTTGCGGGACACCCAAAAAGGGCAGCCCCAGCATTTT. Amino acids: CASSLRDTQKGQPQHF.

The V call is TRBV21-1, the J call TRBJ2-1. TRBV21-1 constitutes a pseudogene. This CDR3 region has 16 residues. The DNA of the CDR3 is TGTGCCAGCAGCGGCCAGTGGTTAGACTCCTACAATGAGCAGTTCTTC. Its protein product is CASSGQWLDSYNEQFF.

This clone was detected only a few times. The chain has TRBV7-2 and TRBJ2-7; possibly TRBD2 for D (5 bases). Trimming took off 5 bases at V and 7 bases at J, with 21 bases between the two ends. The CDR3 has 15 amino acids. CDR1 SGHTA and CDR2 FQGNSA come from the germline V gene. The CDR3 loop is CASSLRVSGSREQYF. The CDR3 DNA sequence: TGTGCCAGCAGCCTCCGGGTCAGCGGCAGTAGGGAGCAGTACTTC.

The chain carries TRBV7-3 and TRBJ2-3; tentative D call: TRBD1 (5 bases). Trimming took off 2 bases at V and 0 bases at J, with 9 bases between the two ends. CDR1 SGHTA and CDR2 FQGTGA come from the germline V gene. This CDR3 is built from 15 residues. CDR3 region: CASSLPGSSTDTQYF. The DNA for the CDR3 is TGTGCCAGCAGCTTACCAGGGTCGAGCACAGATACGCAGTATTTT.

The chain carries TRBV5-6 and TRBJ2-1; D possibly corresponds to TRBD2 (5 bases). With 2 bases removed from V and 0 bases from J, the gap between germline ends came to 15 bases. Germline CDR1 reads SGHDT; CDR2 reads YYEEEE. This CDR3 spans 17 amino acids. The CDR3 nucleotides are TGTGCCAGCAGCTTTTTACACGGGATGAGCTCCTACAATGAGCAGTTCTTC. Translation: CASSFLHGMSSYNEQFF.

The genes are TRBV15 and TRBJ2-7; no clear D. The length of the CDR3 is 12 residues. Germline V gene sequence: CDR1 LNHNV, CDR2 YYDKDF (reference sequence). V lost 0 bases and J 9 bases, leaving 9 bases between the germline ends. DNA of the CDR3: TGTGCCACCAGCAGAGATACGGCTGCGCAGTACTTC. Amino acids: CATSRDTAAQYF. The whole variable domain, filled in from reference TRBV15 and TRBJ2-7, reads DAMVIQNPRYQVTQFGKPVTLSCSQTLNHNVMYWYQQKSSQAPKLLFHYYDKDFNNEADTPDNFQSRRPNTSFCFLDIRSPGLGDTAMYLCATSRDTAAQYFGPGTRLTVT.

The rearrangement uses TRBV2 and TRBJ1-5; TRBD1 matches at 7 bases. CDR1 and CDR2 (germline): SNHLY, FYNNEI. The V and J ends lost 7 bases and 4 bases, in that order; junction bases with no gene match: 7. The CDR3 has 14 amino acids. The CDR3 sequence is CASKIGTVNQPQHF. The CDR3 DNA follows: TGTGCCAGCAAAATCGGGACAGTAAATCAGCCCCAGCATTTT.

The chain has TRBV11-1 and TRBJ2-1; D gene uncertain. CDR1 and CDR2 (germline): SGHAT, FQDESV (reference sequence). The germline V and J ends were trimmed by 1 base and 6 bases, with 13 bases remaining between them. CDR3 length: 15 residues. CDR3 DNA: TGTGCCAGCAGCTTAGTGGGTCGCGCGGTCAATGAGCAGTTCTTC. This gives the protein CASSLVGRAVNEQFF.

The chain uses TRBV10-3 and TRBJ1-1; 8 bases line up with TRBD1. Trimming at V came to 8 bases and at J to 1 base, leaving 6 bases not matched to a gene. CDR3 length: 14 amino acids. Germline V gene sequence: CDR1 ENHRY, CDR2 SYGVKD. The CDR3 loop is CAIGRDRRNTEAFF. CDR3 coding DNA: TGTGCCATCGGCAGGGACAGGAGGAACACTGAAGCTTTCTTT.

This chain connects TRBV9 to TRBJ2-5; either TRBD1 or TRBD2 may supply D (6 bases each). V shed 4 bases and J shed 2 bases, with 12 bases lying between them. Looked up from germline, CDR1 is SGDLS and CDR2 is YYNGEE. CDR3 size: 14 residues. As DNA, the CDR3 is TGTGCCAGCAGCCGAGGGGGGAATCAAGAGACCCAGTACTTC. Translating it yields CASSRGGNQETQYF. The complete variable domain, with remaining parts taken from reference TRBV9 and TRBJ2-5, reads DSGVTQTPKHLITATGQRVTLRCSPRSGDLSVYWYQQSLDQGLQFLIQYYNGEERAKGNILERFSAQQFPDLHSELNLSSLELGDSALYFCASSRGGNQETQYFGPGTRLLVL.

Written as DNA, the CDR3 is TGCAGCGTTGATGTGGTTGGGAGTGAAAAACTGTTTTTT. Translated, it gives CSVDVVGSEKLFF. J is TRBJ1-4 and V is TRBV29-1; D unclear. The CDR3 loop spans 13 amino acids. The ends were cut back, 3 bases at V and 7 bases at J, with 12 bases in the middle. Germline V CDR1 and CDR2: SQVTM, ANQGSEA.

The chain carries TRBV19 and TRBJ1-2; 7 bases fit TRBD1. The CDR3 length is 15 residues. Looked up from germline, CDR1 is LNHDA and CDR2 is SQIVND (reference sequence). The ends lost 0 bases at V and 6 bases at J; junction bases unmatched: 7. CDR3 region: CASSIDPATGNGYTF. CDR3 DNA sequence: TGTGCCAGTAGTATAGATCCCGCGACAGGGAATGGCTACACCTTC.

This sequence joins TRBV15 and TRBJ1-2, with TRBD1 identical over 7 bases. The J segment lost 8 bases and the V segment lost 1 base, leaving 10 bases of the junction unmatched. Germline CDR1 is LNHNV and CDR2 is YYDKDF (reference sequence). CDR3 length: 15 residues. The CDR3 sequence is CATSRASPYRGGYTF. CDR3 coding DNA: TGTGCCACCAGCAGAGCTTCCCCCTACAGGGGCGGCTACACCTTC.